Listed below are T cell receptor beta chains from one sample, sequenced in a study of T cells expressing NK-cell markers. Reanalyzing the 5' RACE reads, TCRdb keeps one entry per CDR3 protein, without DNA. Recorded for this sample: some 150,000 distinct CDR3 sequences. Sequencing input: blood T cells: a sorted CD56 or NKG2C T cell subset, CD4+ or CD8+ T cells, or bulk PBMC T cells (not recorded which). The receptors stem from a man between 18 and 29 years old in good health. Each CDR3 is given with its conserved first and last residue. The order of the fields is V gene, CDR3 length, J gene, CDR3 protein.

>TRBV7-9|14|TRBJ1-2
CASSPGQDPWGYTF
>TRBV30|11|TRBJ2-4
CAQGDRSFQYF
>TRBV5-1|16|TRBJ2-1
CASSLSRSKIYNEQFF
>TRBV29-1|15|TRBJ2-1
CSVSISSGSLNEQFF
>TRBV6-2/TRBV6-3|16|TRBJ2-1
CASSWVAGGPENEQFF
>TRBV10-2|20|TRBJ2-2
CASSNRHRVNAERNTGELFF
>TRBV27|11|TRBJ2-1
CASGYTHEQFF
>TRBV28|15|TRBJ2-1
CASSLYSGPYNEQFF
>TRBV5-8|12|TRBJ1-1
CASREEATEAFF
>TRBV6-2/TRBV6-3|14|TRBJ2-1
CATSGRSSYNEQFF
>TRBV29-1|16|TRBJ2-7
CSVSTWTLLYVYEQYF
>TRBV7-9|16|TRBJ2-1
CASSLGTGISYNEQFF
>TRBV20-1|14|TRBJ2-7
CSATNLAVAYEQYF
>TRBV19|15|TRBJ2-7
CASSAGTGTYNEQYF
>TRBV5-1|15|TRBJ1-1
CASSFTGGPNTEAFF
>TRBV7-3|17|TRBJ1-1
CASSPSRGPGQGGQAFF